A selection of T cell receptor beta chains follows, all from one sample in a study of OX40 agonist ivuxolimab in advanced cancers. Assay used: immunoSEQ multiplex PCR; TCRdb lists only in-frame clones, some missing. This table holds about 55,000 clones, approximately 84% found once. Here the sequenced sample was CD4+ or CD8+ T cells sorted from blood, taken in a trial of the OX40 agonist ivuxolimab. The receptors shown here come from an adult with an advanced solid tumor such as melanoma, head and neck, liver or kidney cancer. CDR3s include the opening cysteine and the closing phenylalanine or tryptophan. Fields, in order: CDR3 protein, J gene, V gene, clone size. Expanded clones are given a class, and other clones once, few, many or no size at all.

CDR3aa: CATRVKGGYEQYF
j_gene: TRBJ2-7
v_gene: TRBV15
abundance: .

CDR3aa: CASSSGQSYEQYF
j_gene: TRBJ2-7
v_gene: TRBV11-3
abundance: .

CDR3aa: CASSLSVGEQFF
j_gene: TRBJ2-1
v_gene: TRBV11-2
abundance: .

CDR3aa: CASSLDRGYEQYF
j_gene: TRBJ2-7
v_gene: TRBV27
abundance: .

CDR3aa: CASSASPVPSYEQYF
j_gene: TRBJ2-7
v_gene: TRBV9
abundance: .

CDR3aa: CASSQERIITEAFF
j_gene: TRBJ1-1
v_gene: TRBV4-1
abundance: .

CDR3aa: CASSPETETYEQYF
j_gene: TRBJ2-7
v_gene: TRBV18
abundance: once

CDR3aa: CASSLTGSLMNTEAFF
j_gene: TRBJ1-1
v_gene: TRBV7-3
abundance: once

CDR3aa: CASSLGGDRAYEQYF
j_gene: TRBJ2-7
v_gene: TRBV5-5
abundance: .

CDR3aa: CASSPPGRLFYEQYF
j_gene: TRBJ2-7
v_gene: TRBV18
abundance: once

CDR3aa: CASSWTNTEAFF
j_gene: TRBJ1-1
v_gene: TRBV2
abundance: many

CDR3aa: CASSYSVIRNELFF
j_gene: TRBJ2-2
v_gene: TRBV6-5
abundance: once

CDR3aa: CASSPLIVPYEQYF
j_gene: TRBJ2-7
v_gene: TRBV9
abundance: .

CDR3aa: CASRPGQGLTDTQYF
j_gene: TRBJ2-3
v_gene: TRBV19
abundance: .

CDR3aa: CASRQTLGGYTF
j_gene: TRBJ1-2
v_gene: TRBV12-2
abundance: .

CDR3aa: CASSPPGSPEAFF
j_gene: TRBJ1-1
v_gene: TRBV6-5
abundance: few

CDR3aa: CASTRGNWATDTQYF
j_gene: TRBJ2-3
v_gene: TRBV7-9
abundance: .

CDR3aa: CASSPSGTGLGEQYF
j_gene: TRBJ2-7
v_gene: TRBV4-1
abundance: .

CDR3aa: CASSLTRGANTEAFF
j_gene: TRBJ1-1
v_gene: TRBV7-3
abundance: .

CDR3aa: CASSFLAGGDQETQYF
j_gene: TRBJ2-5
v_gene: TRBV7-9
abundance: .

CDR3aa: CASSSGQGAHTEAFF
j_gene: TRBJ1-1
v_gene: TRBV5-4
abundance: .

CDR3aa: CASSFSLLKGPKETQYF
j_gene: TRBJ2-5
v_gene: TRBV11-2
abundance: .

CDR3aa: CASSVYTRGTGNTDTQYF
j_gene: TRBJ2-3
v_gene: TRBV9
abundance: .

CDR3aa: CASEALTSGYNEQFF
j_gene: TRBJ2-1
v_gene: TRBV27
abundance: .

CDR3aa: CASSIGTGLETQYF
j_gene: TRBJ2-5
v_gene: TRBV19
abundance: .

CDR3aa: CASSGSGRSYEQYF
j_gene: TRBJ2-7
v_gene: TRBV18
abundance: .

CDR3aa: CASSQTGIGSPLHF
j_gene: TRBJ1-6
v_gene: TRBV6-5
abundance: .

CDR3aa: CASSEPGGGQFF
j_gene: TRBJ2-1
v_gene: TRBV6-1
abundance: .

CDR3aa: CASSATFSGGIEQYF
j_gene: TRBJ2-7
v_gene: TRBV27
abundance: .

CDR3aa: CASDRAGETQYF
j_gene: TRBJ2-5
v_gene: TRBV6-1
abundance: once

CDR3aa: CASSLGLSNTEAFF
j_gene: TRBJ1-1
v_gene: TRBV27
abundance: .

CDR3aa: CASSYTLAGVRNEQFF
j_gene: TRBJ2-1
v_gene: TRBV6-6
abundance: .

CDR3aa: CASSSGQGRANQPQHF
j_gene: TRBJ1-5
v_gene: TRBV27
abundance: .

CDR3aa: CASSFIRQGTRNTEAFF
j_gene: TRBJ1-1
v_gene: TRBV5-1
abundance: few

CDR3aa: CASRNLPSANQPQHF
j_gene: TRBJ1-5
v_gene: TRBV28
abundance: .

CDR3aa: CASSLGRTSLHEQYF
j_gene: TRBJ2-7
v_gene: TRBV7-2
abundance: .

CDR3aa: CASSLGLGSYNEQFF
j_gene: TRBJ2-1
v_gene: TRBV6-6
abundance: .

CDR3aa: CASSAPRRGPSYEQYF
j_gene: TRBJ2-7
v_gene: TRBV7-9
abundance: .

CDR3aa: CASSQPSQGYSYEQYF
j_gene: TRBJ2-7
v_gene: TRBV4-1
abundance: .

CDR3aa: CASTVLGAADGYTF
j_gene: TRBJ1-2
v_gene: TRBV5-6
abundance: .

CDR3aa: CASKWGTSGEQYF
j_gene: TRBJ2-7
v_gene: TRBV27
abundance: .

CDR3aa: CASSPKDRFRSYEQYF
j_gene: TRBJ2-7
v_gene: TRBV6-4
abundance: .

CDR3aa: CASSLGREASNSPLHF
j_gene: TRBJ1-6
v_gene: TRBV13
abundance: .

CDR3aa: CASARGVGDRVF
j_gene: TRBJ1-1
v_gene: TRBV9
abundance: .

CDR3aa: CASSPLGSFGYTF
j_gene: TRBJ1-2
v_gene: TRBV25-1
abundance: .

CDR3aa: CAISGTSYNEQFF
j_gene: TRBJ2-1
v_gene: TRBV6-6
abundance: .

CDR3aa: CASKGQGYGYTF
j_gene: TRBJ1-2
v_gene: TRBV27
abundance: few